This T cell receptor (beta chain) was identified in a study of graft-versus-host responses after intestinal transplantation. Study-level results: Analysis identified GvH clones in recipient marrow, with some appearing first in ileum or blood.

Data came from immunoSEQ multiplex PCR; TCRdb stores just in-frame clones and leaves some out. The sample has 43,000 or so clones; about 95% are singletons. In the case of this clone: Its specificity is not known.

The CDR3 covers 14 residues. Germline V lookup: CDR1 LNHDA, CDR2 SQIVND (reference sequence). Trimming pared 0 bases from V and 6 bases from J, leaving 9 bases between. The starting material was PBMCs, obtained around 330 days after intestinal transplant. This sequence joins TRBV19 and TRBJ2-1; D not resolved. This receptor was identified in a human patient who received an intestinal transplant, so some T cells may come from the graft donor. The CDR3 DNA is TGTGCCAGTAGTATAGATCCACAATCCAATGAGCAGTTCTTC. Residues: CASSIDPQSNEQFF.